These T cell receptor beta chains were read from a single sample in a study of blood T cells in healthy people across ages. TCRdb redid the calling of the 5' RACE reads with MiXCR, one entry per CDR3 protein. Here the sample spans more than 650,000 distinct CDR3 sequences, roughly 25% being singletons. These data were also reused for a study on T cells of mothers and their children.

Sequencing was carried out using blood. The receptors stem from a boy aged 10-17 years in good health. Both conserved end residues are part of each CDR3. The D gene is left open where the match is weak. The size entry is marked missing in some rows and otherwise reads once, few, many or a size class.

CDR3 DNA: TGTGCCAGCAGTACTTCTAGTAGCAATTCCTACGAGCAGTACTTC; CDR3 protein: CASSTSSSNSYEQYF; D gene: NA; clone size: NA; J gene: TRBJ2-7; V gene: TRBV28
CDR3 DNA: TGTGCCAGTAGTGGACAGGTTCAGAATGGCTACACCTTC; CDR3 protein: CASSGQVQNGYTF; D gene: TRBD1; clone size: few; J gene: TRBJ1-2; V gene: TRBV19
CDR3 DNA: TGTGCCATCAGTGAGGGACTACTAGCCAAAAACATTCAGTACTTC; CDR3 protein: CAISEGLLAKNIQYF; D gene: NA; clone size: NA; J gene: TRBJ2-4; V gene: TRBV10-3
CDR3 DNA: TGCAGTGCTAGAGAAGGCGGGAGGATCCATGCGCAGTTCTTC; CDR3 protein: CSAREGGRIHAQFF; D gene: TRBD2; clone size: few; J gene: TRBJ2-1; V gene: TRBV20-1
CDR3 DNA: TGCAGTGCTCCCACCGAGCCGGGACAGGGCACAGATACGCAGTATTTT; CDR3 protein: CSAPTEPGQGTDTQYF; D gene: TRBD1; clone size: many; J gene: TRBJ2-3; V gene: TRBV20-1
CDR3 DNA: TGTGCCACCAGCAGAGATGAGGGGTCGGGACTAGCGGCCCAAGAGACCCAGTACTTC; CDR3 protein: CATSRDEGSGLAAQETQYF; D gene: TRBD2; clone size: NA; J gene: TRBJ2-5; V gene: TRBV15
CDR3 DNA: TGTGCCAGCAGCGTCGGCCCTAGCAATCAGCCCCAGCATTTT; CDR3 protein: CASSVGPSNQPQHF; D gene: NA; clone size: NA; J gene: TRBJ1-5; V gene: TRBV9
CDR3 DNA: TGTGCCAGCAGCCCTCAGGGTCATGAAGCTTTCTTT; CDR3 protein: CASSPQGHEAFF; D gene: NA; clone size: NA; J gene: TRBJ1-1; V gene: TRBV6-5
CDR3 DNA: TGTGCCAGCAGCATCACGGGACAGCCAAACTATGGCTACACCTTC; CDR3 protein: CASSITGQPNYGYTF; D gene: TRBD1; clone size: few; J gene: TRBJ1-2; V gene: TRBV9
CDR3 DNA: TGTGCCAGCAGTTACAGGGGGCGGACGGATAATTCACCCCTCCACTTT; CDR3 protein: CASSYRGRTDNSPLHF; D gene: TRBD1; clone size: few; J gene: TRBJ1-6; V gene: TRBV6-5
CDR3 DNA: TGCAGTGCTTCGGGACAGGGGTTGTTCTCTGAAGCTTTCTTT; CDR3 protein: CSASGQGLFSEAFF; D gene: TRBD1; clone size: few; J gene: TRBJ1-1; V gene: TRBV20-1
CDR3 DNA: TGTGCCAGCAGTCTCTCACTAACCTCCTACGAGCAGTACTTC; CDR3 protein: CASSLSLTSYEQYF; D gene: NA; clone size: NA; J gene: TRBJ2-7; V gene: TRBV3-1
CDR3 DNA: TGTGCCAGCAGCTGGGACTCGGCAAGCTGGGAAGAGACCCAGTACTTC; CDR3 protein: CASSWDSASWEETQYF; D gene: NA; clone size: few; J gene: TRBJ2-5; V gene: TRBV7-9
CDR3 DNA: TGTGCCAGCAGAAGTCAGAATCAAGAGACCCAGTACTTC; CDR3 protein: CASRSQNQETQYF; D gene: NA; clone size: NA; J gene: TRBJ2-5; V gene: TRBV12-3/TRBV12-4
CDR3 DNA: TGCGCCAGCAGCCAAGAGGCAGGCCTCCCTAACTATGGCTACACCTTC; CDR3 protein: CASSQEAGLPNYGYTF; D gene: NA; clone size: NA; J gene: TRBJ1-2; V gene: TRBV4-1
CDR3 DNA: TGTGCCAGCAGCCAAGCGGGACAGGGGTCGGTGCAGTACTTC; CDR3 protein: CASSQAGQGSVQYF; D gene: TRBD1; clone size: few; J gene: TRBJ2-7; V gene: TRBV4-2
CDR3 DNA: TGTGCCAGCAGTTACTCGCCGGGATGGGGGTACTTC; CDR3 protein: CASSYSPGWGYF; D gene: NA; clone size: NA; J gene: TRBJ2-5; V gene: TRBV6-6
CDR3 DNA: TGTGCCAGCAGTGGGGGGGGGATGGTCTCCTACGAGCAGTACTTC; CDR3 protein: CASSGGGMVSYEQYF; D gene: TRBD2; clone size: many; J gene: TRBJ2-7; V gene: TRBV28
CDR3 DNA: TGTGCCAGCAGTTACTCGTCCCGAGGGTCCTATAATTCACCCCTCCACTTT; CDR3 protein: CASSYSSRGSYNSPLHF; D gene: NA; clone size: NA; J gene: TRBJ1-6; V gene: TRBV6-5
CDR3 DNA: TGTGCCAGCAGCCTCCGTCCCGGGACTAGCAACGAGCAGTACTTC; CDR3 protein: CASSLRPGTSNEQYF; D gene: TRBD2; clone size: few; J gene: TRBJ2-7; V gene: TRBV11-2
CDR3 DNA: TGTGCCAGCAGTTTCCGGACAACCAGTGAAGCTTTCTTT; CDR3 protein: CASSFRTTSEAFF; D gene: NA; clone size: few; J gene: TRBJ1-1; V gene: TRBV27
CDR3 DNA: TGTGCCAGCAGCGAACAGGGAGGGTCCTACGAGCAGTACTTC; CDR3 protein: CASSEQGGSYEQYF; D gene: NA; clone size: NA; J gene: TRBJ2-7; V gene: TRBV7-3
CDR3 DNA: TGTGCCAGCAGCGGCCGGGGACAGGGCCCTTATGAGAACACTGAAGCTTTCTTT; CDR3 protein: CASSGRGQGPYENTEAFF; D gene: TRBD1; clone size: few; J gene: TRBJ1-1; V gene: TRBV5-5
CDR3 DNA: TGCAGCGGCGTACTAGCAGATACGCAGTATTTT; CDR3 protein: CSGVLADTQYF; D gene: NA; clone size: NA; J gene: TRBJ2-3; V gene: TRBV29-1
CDR3 DNA: TGCAGTGCTAGATTGCTAGACCGCTTGGAGACCCAGTACTTC; CDR3 protein: CSARLLDRLETQYF; D gene: NA; clone size: few; J gene: TRBJ2-5; V gene: TRBV20-1
CDR3 DNA: TGTGCCAGCAGTTACAGGACCTTACCTAGCACAGATACGCAGTATTTT; CDR3 protein: CASSYRTLPSTDTQYF; D gene: NA; clone size: NA; J gene: TRBJ2-3; V gene: TRBV6-5
CDR3 DNA: TGTGCCAGCAGTGACAGACAGGGGGCCAAAAACATTCAGTACTTC; CDR3 protein: CASSDRQGAKNIQYF; D gene: TRBD1; clone size: few; J gene: TRBJ2-4; V gene: TRBV6-2/TRBV6-3
CDR3 DNA: TGCAGTGCGAGGCCCCGAACAGGGGGCGCAAATTCAGATACGCAGTATTTT; CDR3 protein: CSARPRTGGANSDTQYF; D gene: TRBD1; clone size: NA; J gene: TRBJ2-3; V gene: TRBV20-1
CDR3 DNA: TGTGCCACCAGTGATTTAGGCCCACAGGGGGAGCAGTTCTTC; CDR3 protein: CATSDLGPQGEQFF; D gene: TRBD1; clone size: many; J gene: TRBJ2-1; V gene: TRBV24-1
CDR3 DNA: TGTGCCAGCAGTTTAGGGACTCGCGCTTTCTTT; CDR3 protein: CASSLGTRAFF; D gene: NA; clone size: NA; J gene: TRBJ1-1; V gene: TRBV28
CDR3 DNA: TGTGCCAGCAGTCAGGGTGTTAACTCCTACGAGCAGTACTTC; CDR3 protein: CASSQGVNSYEQYF; D gene: NA; clone size: NA; J gene: TRBJ2-7; V gene: TRBV2
CDR3 DNA: TGCAGCGGAAACACCGGGGAGCTGTTTTTT; CDR3 protein: CSGNTGELFF; D gene: NA; clone size: few; J gene: TRBJ2-2; V gene: TRBV29-1
CDR3 DNA: TGTGCCAGCAGTCTAGCGGCTGCTAGCGAGGGGGGGGAGACCCAGTACTTC; CDR3 protein: CASSLAAASEGGETQYF; D gene: NA; clone size: NA; J gene: TRBJ2-5; V gene: TRBV13
CDR3 DNA: TGCGCCAGCAGCTTGGCGGACGGAAGGGGGGAGACCCAGTACTTC; CDR3 protein: CASSLADGRGETQYF; D gene: NA; clone size: NA; J gene: TRBJ2-5; V gene: TRBV5-1
CDR3 DNA: TGCAGTGCTAGTCGACTAGCGGGGAGCACAGATACGCAGTATTTT; CDR3 protein: CSASRLAGSTDTQYF; D gene: TRBD2; clone size: few; J gene: TRBJ2-3; V gene: TRBV20-1
CDR3 DNA: TGTGCCAGCAGCTCATCGGCTTCGTACAATGAGCAGTTCTTC; CDR3 protein: CASSSSASYNEQFF; D gene: NA; clone size: NA; J gene: TRBJ2-1; V gene: TRBV7-6
CDR3 DNA: TGTGCCGCTAGGACAGGGGGCAACACTGAAGCTTTCTTT; CDR3 protein: CAARTGGNTEAFF; D gene: TRBD1; clone size: NA; J gene: TRBJ1-1; V gene: TRBV10-3
CDR3 DNA: TGTGCCAGCAGCTCGATGCTAGCGGGCGAACAAGAGACCCAGTACTTC; CDR3 protein: CASSSMLAGEQETQYF; D gene: TRBD2; clone size: NA; J gene: TRBJ2-5; V gene: TRBV7-2
CDR3 DNA: TGCGCCAGCAGCTTGGGATCGACAGGGATGGAAGGCTACACCTTC; CDR3 protein: CASSLGSTGMEGYTF; D gene: TRBD1; clone size: few; J gene: TRBJ1-2; V gene: TRBV5-1
CDR3 DNA: TGCAGCGTGACCTCGGGACAGGCGTCCGGGGAGCTGTTTTTT; CDR3 protein: CSVTSGQASGELFF; D gene: TRBD1; clone size: NA; J gene: TRBJ2-2; V gene: TRBV29-1
CDR3 DNA: TGTGCCAGCAGTTCGAAACAGGGATCGGACGGGGAGCTGTTTTTT; CDR3 protein: CASSSKQGSDGELFF; D gene: NA; clone size: NA; J gene: TRBJ2-2; V gene: TRBV28
CDR3 DNA: TGTGCCAGCAGCCGGACTGAATTTGGGGATACGCAGTATTTT; CDR3 protein: CASSRTEFGDTQYF; D gene: NA; clone size: NA; J gene: TRBJ2-3; V gene: TRBV7-6
CDR3 DNA: TGTGCCAGCAGTACTCGAAACGAGCAGTACTTC; CDR3 protein: CASSTRNEQYF; D gene: NA; clone size: NA; J gene: TRBJ2-7; V gene: TRBV11-1
CDR3 DNA: TGTGCCAGCAGCTCGGACCTCAATGAAAAACTGTTTTTT; CDR3 protein: CASSSDLNEKLFF; D gene: NA; clone size: NA; J gene: TRBJ1-4; V gene: TRBV7-6
CDR3 DNA: TGTGCTAGTGGACAGATGGGCATCCCAGATACGCAGTATTTT; CDR3 protein: CASGQMGIPDTQYF; D gene: NA; clone size: NA; J gene: TRBJ2-3; V gene: TRBV12-5
CDR3 DNA: TGTGCCAGCGGGGAGGGGCCTACGTATGGCTACACCTTC; CDR3 protein: CASGEGPTYGYTF; D gene: NA; clone size: few; J gene: TRBJ1-2; V gene: TRBV6-1
CDR3 DNA: TGTGCCAGCAGCCAAGATCTGGGGGGTGGAGGCTACACCTTC; CDR3 protein: CASSQDLGGGGYTF; D gene: NA; clone size: NA; J gene: TRBJ1-2; V gene: TRBV3-1
CDR3 DNA: TGTGCCAGCAGCTCTCAGGGGAATGAGCAGTTCTTC; CDR3 protein: CASSSQGNEQFF; D gene: NA; clone size: many; J gene: TRBJ2-1; V gene: TRBV7-9
CDR3 DNA: TGTGCCAGCAGCCTGGGACTCTATAACTATGGCTACACCTTC; CDR3 protein: CASSLGLYNYGYTF; D gene: NA; clone size: NA; J gene: TRBJ1-2; V gene: TRBV12-3/TRBV12-4
CDR3 DNA: TGTGCCAGCAGTTACAGGTCCGGAGGCACAGATACGCAGTATTTT; CDR3 protein: CASSYRSGGTDTQYF; D gene: NA; clone size: few; J gene: TRBJ2-3; V gene: TRBV6-2/TRBV6-3
CDR3 DNA: TGTGCCAGCCGCTCAGGGATCGGACAAGATACGCAGTATTTT; CDR3 protein: CASRSGIGQDTQYF; D gene: NA; clone size: NA; J gene: TRBJ2-3; V gene: TRBV5-4
CDR3 DNA: TGTGCCAGCAAGGGACTAGCGGAGAACTACGAGCAGTACTTC; CDR3 protein: CASKGLAENYEQYF; D gene: TRBD2; clone size: NA; J gene: TRBJ2-7; V gene: TRBV2
CDR3 DNA: TGTGCCACCAGCTCGGGGCCAGACACAGATACGCAGTATTTT; CDR3 protein: CATSSGPDTDTQYF; D gene: NA; clone size: NA; J gene: TRBJ2-3; V gene: TRBV15
CDR3 DNA: TGTGCCAGCAGCTCCTCGGGACAGGGTGAGACCCAGTACTTC; CDR3 protein: CASSSSGQGETQYF; D gene: TRBD1; clone size: few; J gene: TRBJ2-5; V gene: TRBV12-3/TRBV12-4
CDR3 DNA: TGCGCCAGCAGCCGTTCAGGGCAGACCTACGAGCAGTACTTC; CDR3 protein: CASSRSGQTYEQYF; D gene: NA; clone size: few; J gene: TRBJ2-7; V gene: TRBV5-1
CDR3 DNA: TGTGCCAGCAGCCGTCAGCGACTTAATGAAAAACTGTTTTTT; CDR3 protein: CASSRQRLNEKLFF; D gene: NA; clone size: few; J gene: TRBJ1-4; V gene: TRBV7-9
CDR3 DNA: TGCGCCAGCAGCCATCGGCTTGGGACCCAGTACTTC; CDR3 protein: CASSHRLGTQYF; D gene: NA; clone size: few; J gene: TRBJ2-5; V gene: TRBV4-1